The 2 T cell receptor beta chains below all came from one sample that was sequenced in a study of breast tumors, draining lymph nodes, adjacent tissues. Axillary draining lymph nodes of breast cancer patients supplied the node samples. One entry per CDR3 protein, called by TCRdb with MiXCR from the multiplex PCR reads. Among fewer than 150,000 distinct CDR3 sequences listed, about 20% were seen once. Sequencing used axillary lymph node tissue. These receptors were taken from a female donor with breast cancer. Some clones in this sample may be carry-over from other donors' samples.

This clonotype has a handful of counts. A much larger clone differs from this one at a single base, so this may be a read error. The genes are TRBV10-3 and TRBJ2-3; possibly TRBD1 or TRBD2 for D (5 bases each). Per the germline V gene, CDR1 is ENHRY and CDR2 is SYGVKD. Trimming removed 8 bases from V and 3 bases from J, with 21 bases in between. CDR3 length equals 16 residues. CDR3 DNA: TGTGCCATCGCAGGGAAAGCGGAAGGAGAGACAGATACGCAGTATTTT. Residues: CAIAGKAEGETDTQYF.

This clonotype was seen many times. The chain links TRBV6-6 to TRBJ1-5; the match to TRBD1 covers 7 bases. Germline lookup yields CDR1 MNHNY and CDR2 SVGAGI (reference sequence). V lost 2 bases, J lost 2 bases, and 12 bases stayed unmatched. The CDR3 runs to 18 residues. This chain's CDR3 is CASSYLRTGPVGNQPQHF. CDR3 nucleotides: TGTGCCAGCAGTTACCTTAGGACAGGACCGGTCGGCAATCAGCCCCAGCATTTT.